This T cell receptor (beta chain) was obtained from a study of T-cell memory formation after mild COVID-19. TCRdb processed the 5' RACE reads anew with MiXCR; each CDR3 protein has one entry. The repertoire has roughly 130,000 distinct CDR3 sequences, approximately 6.2% of them found once; the top ten carry 2% to 2.5%. Study-level findings and limits: From day 15 to 85, contracting clones were balanced between CD4 and CD8, whereas later expanders leaned toward CD4+.

The CDR3 contains 15 residues. V was clipped by 0 bases and J by 0 bases, with 9 bases between them. The germline V gene encodes CDR1 DFQATT and CDR2 SNEGSKA (reference sequence). This clonotype was seen only a few times. Its matching antigen is unknown. Sequencing was performed on PBMCs or a T cell subset sorted from them (not recorded which). The rearrangement links TRBV20-1 to TRBJ2-1; D gene ambiguous. The TCR was taken from an adult woman who had mild COVID-19 (a few samples of this study predate the infection). Cell type and time point are not known. The CDR3 DNA follows: TGCAGTGCTAGAGATCTGGGCCGCTCCTACAATGAGCAGTTCTTC. Its translation: CSARDLGRSYNEQFF.